The 27 T cell receptor beta chains in this list originate from one sample, sequenced in a study of blood T cell repertoires in COVID-19. Measured with immunoSEQ multiplex PCR; TCRdb has only the in-frame clones, and not every one. Among a few hundred thousand clones listed, roughly 85% were seen once. Sequencing was carried out using peripheral blood. Receptor source: a woman under 30 with acute or convalescent COVID-19.

V gene TRBV19 combines with J gene TRBJ1-1; TRBD1 is a possible D gene (5 bases). There are 13 residues in the CDR3. Germline CDR1 reads LNHDA; CDR2 reads SQIVND (reference sequence). Trimming removed 6 bases at V and 2 bases at J, with 10 bases between. In DNA form, the CDR3 reads TGTGCCAGTAGCTCGGGGGATAACACTGAAGCTTTCTTT. This translates into CASSSGDNTEAFF.

The chain carries TRBV21-1 and TRBJ1-5; the table's D call, TRBD1, was not checked against the DNA. TRBV21-1 is deemed a pseudogene. The CDR3 runs 17 residues. Written as DNA, the CDR3 is TGTGCCAGCAGCAGCAGGGATAAAGGTTCCGGCAATCAGCCCCAGCATTTT. Translating it yields CASSSRDKGSGNQPQHF.

The genes are TRBV24-1 and TRBJ1-4, with a possible D match to TRBD1 (5 bases). Germline V CDR1 and CDR2: KGHDR, SFDVKD. Trimming removed 3 bases from V and 7 bases from J, with 14 bases in between. This CDR3 is built from 15 residues. The CDR3 DNA reads TGTGCCACCAGTGATCCCTCGGGGGGAGCTGAAAAACTGTTTTTT. Protein sequence: CATSDPSGGAEKLFF.

The chain has TRBV7-9 and TRBJ2-7; 9 nucleotides match TRBD2. CDR3 size: 14 residues. Per germline, CDR1 SEHNR and CDR2 FQNEAQ (reference sequence). Losses at the gene ends were 2 bases for V and 3 bases for J; bases not matched to a gene: 2. The CDR3 bases are TGTGCCAGCAGCTTAAATAGCGGGAGCTACGAGCAGTACTTC. Its protein is CASSLNSGSYEQYF.

The chain links TRBV5-1 to TRBJ1-1; D gene ambiguous. The germline gives CDR1 SGHRS, CDR2 YFSETQ. The V end lost 4 bases, the J end lost 1 base, and 8 bases lay between the germline ends. This CDR3 region has 13 residues. CDR3 DNA: TGCGCCAGCAGCCTCCGGGAGAACACTGAAGCTTTCTTT. Translation gives CASSLRENTEAFF.

The rearrangement links TRBV7-2 to TRBJ1-5; no clear D gene. V lost 6 bases and J lost 4, with 22 bases in between. Per the germline V gene, CDR1 is SGHTA and CDR2 is FQGNSA. The CDR3 spans 17 residues. The CDR3 DNA sequence: TGTGCCAGCAGGCCTGGGTGGGTGAGAGGTGGTAATCAGCCCCAGCATTTT. Residues: CASRPGWVRGGNQPQHF.

The rearrangement joins TRBV6-5 to TRBJ1-1; the D gene is possibly TRBD1 (5 bases). This CDR3 comprises 15 residues. Germline V lookup: CDR1 MNHEY, CDR2 SVGAGI. Trimming shortened V by 0 bases and J by 1 base, and 9 bases separated the two germline ends. CDR3 DNA sequence: TGTGCCAGCAGTTACTCGGGACTGAAGAACACTGAAGCTTTCTTT. It codes for CASSYSGLKNTEAFF.

This rearrangement joins TRBV6-2 or TRBV6-3 to TRBJ2-7, with TRBD1 as a possible D gene (6 bases). This CDR3 is built from 16 residues. The V gene's germline CDR1 is MNHEY and CDR2 SVGEGT. The V end lost 4 bases, the J end lost 5 bases, and 21 bases lay between the germline ends. The CDR3 DNA follows: TGTGCCAGCAGTTTCGGAAGGGGGACCTTCAAGAACGAGCAGTACTTC. Amino acids: CASSFGRGTFKNEQYF.

The chain carries TRBV6-5 and TRBJ2-3; 10 bases are a match to TRBD2. Germline CDR1 MNHEY, CDR2 SVGAGI. The CDR3 runs 15 residues. J gave up 5 bases and V 2 bases, and 4 bases lay outside the gene matches. The chain's CDR3 is CASSYSGRAGDTQYF. CDR3 coding DNA: TGTGCCAGCAGTTACAGCGGGAGGGCCGGAGATACGCAGTATTTT.

The chain links TRBV27 to TRBJ1-1, with a weak D call TRBD1 (5 bases). This CDR3 has 16 amino acids. The V gene's germline CDR1 is MNHEY and CDR2 SMNVEV (reference sequence). Deletions cut 5 bases from V and 1 base from J, with 17 bases between. CDR3 amino acids: CASSMRQFPWNTEAFF. DNA of the CDR3: TGTGCCAGCAGTATGCGACAGTTCCCCTGGAACACTGAAGCTTTCTTT.

V is TRBV2 and J is TRBJ2-5, with TRBD1 matching 8 bases. The CDR3 contains 17 residues. Trimming removed 4 bases from V and 1 base from J; junction bases left unmatched: 11. CDR1 and CDR2 (germline): SNHLY, FYNNEI. CDR3 region: CASSAVPGGIGQETQYF. The CDR3 bases are TGTGCCAGCAGTGCAGTACCAGGGGGCATCGGCCAAGAGACCCAGTACTTC.

The J gene is TRBJ1-1, the V gene TRBV28; weak D call: TRBD1 (5 bases). The ends were cut back, 4 bases at V and 4 bases at J, with 16 bases in the middle. The CDR3 spans 15 residues. Germline CDR1 and CDR2: MDHEN and SYDVKM. As DNA, the CDR3 is TGTGCCAGCAGTTCTCTGGGGGGAGGAGGCACTGAAGCTTTCTTT. This sequence encodes CASSSLGGGGTEAFF.

V is TRBV28 and J is TRBJ1-2; TRBD1 aligns across 8 bases. CDR1 and CDR2 (germline): MDHEN, SYDVKM. CDR3 length: 15 amino acids. The V segment lost 2 bases and the J segment 3 bases; nucleotides outside the gene matches: 5. The CDR3 DNA follows: TGTGCCAGCAGTTTACAGGGGGCTGTTGACTATGGCTACACCTTC. This translates into CASSLQGAVDYGYTF.

The J gene is TRBJ2-7, the V gene TRBV5-4; 7 positions match TRBD2. The germline CDR1 and CDR2 sequences are SGHNT and YYREEE (reference sequence). CDR3 length: 15 amino acids. Germline trimming cut 4 bases from V and 5 bases from J; bases unmatched to any gene: 12. CDR3 coding DNA: TGTGCCAGCAGCCCGGCGGGTTTTGGGAGGGACGAGCAGTACTTC. The encoded protein is CASSPAGFGRDEQYF.

The chain combines TRBV19 with TRBJ2-4; weak D call: TRBD1 (6 bases). The CDR3 is 17 residues long. The V end lost 3 bases, the J end lost 0 bases, and 15 bases lay between the germline ends. Germline assignment: CDR1 LNHDA and CDR2 SQIVND (reference sequence). The CDR3 is CASSISEGEIAKNIQYF. CDR3 in DNA: TGTGCCAGTAGTATTAGTGAGGGGGAGATAGCCAAAAACATTCAGTACTTC.

The chain recombines TRBV2 with TRBJ1-5; D is perhaps TRBD1 (5 bases). Germline CDR1 and CDR2: SNHLY and FYNNEI. The germline V and J ends were trimmed by 3 bases and 1 base, with 10 bases remaining between them. The CDR3 spans 15 residues. CDR3 nucleotides: TGTGCCAGCAGTGACATGGGGGGAAGCAATCAGCCCCAGCATTTT. Protein: CASSDMGGSNQPQHF.

The genes are TRBV29-1 and TRBJ1-4; weak D call: TRBD1 (6 bases). CDR3 length: 14 amino acids. Per germline, CDR1 SQVTM and CDR2 ANQGSEA. Trimming shortened V by 6 bases and J by 5 bases, and 16 bases separated the two germline ends. Here the CDR3 DNA reads TGCAGCGTCTTTGACAGTGGGGGCAATGAAAAACTGTTTTTT. It translates to CSVFDSGGNEKLFF.

The chain recombines TRBV27 with TRBJ1-2; 8 bases are shared with TRBD1. V lost 3 bases, J lost 8 bases, and 5 bases stayed unmatched. The CDR3 consists of 13 residues. CDR1 and CDR2 from the germline V gene are MNHEY and SMNVEV (reference sequence). For the CDR3, the DNA is TGTGCCAGCAGTTTGACCGACAGGGGAGGCTACACCTTC. Translating gives CASSLTDRGGYTF.

The rearrangement joins TRBV4-1 to TRBJ1-2, with a weak D call TRBD1 (6 bases). Trimming pared 5 bases from V and 8 bases from J, leaving 18 bases between. In germline, CDR1 is MGHRA, CDR2 YSYEKL. This CDR3 is built from 14 residues. The CDR3 reads CASSFDRPGRGYTF. The CDR3 bases are TGCGCCAGCAGCTTCGACAGGCCCGGGCGAGGCTACACCTTC.

The chain is built from TRBV5-1 and TRBJ2-3; D not certain. V was shortened by 1 base and J by 2 bases, with 8 bases between the two germline ends. The germline V gene encodes CDR1 SGHRS and CDR2 YFSETQ. The length of the CDR3 is 14 residues. The chain's CDR3 is CASSLITFTDTQYF. The DNA for the CDR3 is TGCGCCAGCAGCTTGATTACTTTCACAGATACGCAGTATTTT. The full variable domain, in which reference TRBV5-1 and TRBJ2-3 provide the parts outside the CDR3, is KAGVTQTPRYLIKTRGQQVTLSCSPISGHRSVSWYQQTPGQGLQFLFEYFSETQRNKGNFPGRFSGRQFSNSRSEMNVSTLELGDSALYLCASSLITFTDTQYFGPGTRLTVL.

The rearrangement uses TRBV7-3 and TRBJ1-5; tentative D call: TRBD1 (5 bases). Between the trimmed V and J ends, which lost 0 bases and 12 bases, there was a span of 12 bases. Germline V CDR1 and CDR2: SGHTA, FQGTGA. The CDR3 extends over 13 amino acids. The CDR3 reads CASSLTSSGVQHF. The CDR3 nucleotides read TGTGCCAGCAGCTTAACGTCTTCGGGGGTCCAGCATTTT.

V and J are TRBV7-2 and TRBJ1-1; TRBD1 aligns across 9 bases. Germline values: CDR1 SGHTA, CDR2 FQGNSA. After removal of 5 bases from V and 4 bases from J, the junction contained 5 bases not matched to a gene. This CDR3 region has 14 residues. In DNA form, the CDR3 reads TGTGCCAGCAGCCTTCGACAGGGGGGCACTGAAGCTTTCTTT. This sequence encodes CASSLRQGGTEAFF.

Only a few counts were recorded for this clone. The chain carries TRBV28 and TRBJ1-3; maybe TRBD1 (5 bases). Germline V gives CDR1 MDHEN, CDR2 SYDVKM. Trimming stripped 10 bases from V and 0 bases from J, with 16 bases between. The CDR3 runs 15 residues. CDR3 sequence: CATHFGQGSGNTIYF. The CDR3 nucleotides are TGTGCCACCCACTTTGGGCAGGGCTCTGGAAACACCATATATTTT. Based on the CDR3 plus reference TRBV28 and TRBJ1-3, the full variable domain is DVKVTQSSRYLVKRTGEKVFLECVQDMDHENMFWYRQDPGLGLRLIYFSYDVKMKEKGDIPEGYSVSREKKERFSLILESASTNQTSMYLCATHFGQGSGNTIYFGEGSWLTVV.

The V and J genes are TRBV6-5 and TRBJ1-5; TRBD1 is a possible D gene (5 bases). This CDR3 contains 14 residues. The V end was cut by 10 bases, the J end by 2 bases, with 15 bases between. Germline CDR1 reads MNHEY; CDR2 reads SVGAGI. The CDR3 DNA is TGTGCCACCGGTCGCAGGGATGGCAATCAGCCCCAGCATTTT. This translates into CATGRRDGNQPQHF.

The chain couples TRBV2 to TRBJ2-3, with 11 bases lining up with TRBD2. With 8 bases clipped from V and 1 base from J, the junction kept 5 bases outside the gene matches. The CDR3 runs to 15 residues. CDR1 is SNHLY and CDR2 is FYNNEI in the germline V gene. This CDR3 is CASALAGGRTDTQYF. The CDR3 DNA is TGTGCCAGCGCATTAGCGGGGGGGCGCACAGATACGCAGTATTTT.

V gene TRBV30 combines with J gene TRBJ1-2, with 12 bases matching TRBD1. The J segment lost 8 bases and the V segment lost 8 bases, leaving 9 bases of the junction unmatched. This CDR3 has 13 amino acids. CDR1 and CDR2 (germline): GTSNPN, SVGIG (reference sequence). CDR3 amino acids: CAGRDRGHRGYTF. In DNA form, the CDR3 reads TGTGCCGGTCGGGACAGGGGGCATCGAGGCTACACCTTC.

The CDR3 DNA follows: TGTGCCAGTAGTCTAGCTACTCATGAGCAGTTCTTC. Its protein is CASSLATHEQFF. The chain employs TRBV19 and TRBJ2-1; D possibly corresponds to TRBD2 (5 bases). V was shortened by 5 bases and J by 8 bases, with 10 bases between the two germline ends. The CDR3 loop spans 12 amino acids. CDR1 is LNHDA and CDR2 is SQIVND in the germline V gene (reference sequence).